This entry features one T cell receptor beta chain sequence. These data are taken from a study of monozygotic twins with inflammatory bowel disease. This CDR3 region has 14 residues. Germline CDR1 DFQATT, CDR2 SNEGSKA (reference sequence). TCRdb derives one entry per CDR3 protein from the 5' RACE reads, leaving out DNA. The listing records 350,000 to 550,000 distinct CDR3 sequences. The sample consisted of blood. This TCR came from a human donor with ulcerative colitis or Crohn's disease, or a healthy co-twin of an affected twin (not recorded which). The chain couples TRBV20-1 to TRBJ1-1. The CDR3 here is CSASIAGSSTEAFF.